This TCR beta chain is from a study of CD8 T cells in Susac syndrome. Whole-study findings and limits: An acknowledgment was made by the study that its TCR sequencing and HLA analysis involved relatively few individuals.

This CDR3 spans 17 amino acids. The J segment lost 5 bases and the V segment lost 1 base, leaving 5 bases of the junction unmatched. Germline V gene sequence: CDR1 MGHRA, CDR2 YSYEKL. Roughly 0.45 to 1 ug RNA was reverse transcribed with random hexamers. Amplification of TCR beta CDR3 by immunoSEQ multiplex PCR spanned 54 Vbeta and 13 Jbeta. TCRdb independently ran MiXCR on the immunoSEQ multiplex PCR reads; one entry per CDR3 protein. The sample lists a few hundred thousand distinct CDR3 sequences, 95% occurring once. Of note for this clonotype: Its specificity is unknown.

CD8+ and CD4+ T cells circulating in blood were sequenced for TCR beta. In the multiple sclerosis control group, patients were treatment-naive and had stable or active relapsing-remitting disease. Input material: CD4+ T cells from PBMCs. This sequence joins TRBV4-1 and TRBJ2-1, with 13 bases that match TRBD2. This TCR came from a human donor with multiple sclerosis. Here the CDR3 reads CASSQGLAGGPHNEQFF. CDR3 nucleotides: TGCGCCAGCAGCCAAGGACTAGCGGGAGGCCCCCACAATGAGCAGTTCTTC.